Included here is one TCR beta chain sequence, with context. Its cognate antigen is unknown. The record originates from a study of CD8 T cells in ankylosing spondylitis. For TCR beta, libraries came from quantitative 5'-RACE with molecular barcodes. TCRdb passed the 5' RACE reads through MiXCR, listing each CDR3 protein once. The table has hundreds of thousands of distinct CDR3 sequences, 12% seen once. Findings of the study overall: Relatively rare in peripheral blood, disease-linked clones were also CD8+. In reactive arthritis synovial fluid and blood, some motif variants had been reported before. Ankylosing spondylitis blood appeared to carry a characteristic TCR beta motif of several highly homologous variants. Significant enrichment of disease-linked clones was reportedly seen in matched ankylosing spondylitis synovial fluid.

The CDR3 extends over 15 amino acids. Looked up from germline, CDR1 is DFQATT and CDR2 is SNEGSKA (reference sequence). Deletions cut 1 base from V and 1 base from J, with 12 bases between. The V and J genes are TRBV20-1 and TRBJ2-3; D is unclear. Source material: blood, either unsorted or a sorted T cell fraction (not recorded which). The TCR comes from a male donor with ankylosing spondylitis. The CDR3: CSARVRPLGTDTQYF. For the CDR3, the DNA is TGCAGTGCTAGAGTGCGGCCTCTCGGCACAGATACGCAGTATTTT.